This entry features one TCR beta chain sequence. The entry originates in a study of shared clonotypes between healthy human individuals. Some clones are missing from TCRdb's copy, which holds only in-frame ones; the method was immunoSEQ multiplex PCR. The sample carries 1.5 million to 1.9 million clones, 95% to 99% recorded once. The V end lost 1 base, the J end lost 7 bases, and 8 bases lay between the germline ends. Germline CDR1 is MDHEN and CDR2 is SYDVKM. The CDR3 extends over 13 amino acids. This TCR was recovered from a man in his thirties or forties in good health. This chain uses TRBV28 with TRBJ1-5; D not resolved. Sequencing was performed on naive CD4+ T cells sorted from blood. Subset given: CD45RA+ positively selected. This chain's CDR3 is CASSLSSMQPQHF. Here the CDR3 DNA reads TGTGCCAGCAGTTTATCATCGATGCAGCCCCAGCATTTT.